The 5 T cell receptor beta chains listed next were all sequenced from one sample in a study of PD-L1 blockade in urothelial cancer. Generated by immunoSEQ multiplex PCR, the TCRdb table keeps only in-frame clones and is missing some. The sample has fewer than 45,000 clones; approximately 90% are singletons. The time point here: pretreatment peripheral blood. The specimen comprised PBMCs, sampled around atezolizumab (anti-PD-L1) treatment. The receptors derive from a donor at least 40 years old with urothelial cancer.

This clone was seen only a few times. This rearrangement joins TRBV7-9 to TRBJ2-1; 7 bases line up with TRBD1. Germline V gene data show CDR1 as SEHNR and CDR2 as FQNEAQ (reference sequence). This CDR3 has 14 amino acids. J gave up 9 bases and V 10 bases, and 15 bases lay outside the gene matches. The CDR3 loop is CATPAAGGLGEQFF. The CDR3, as DNA: TGTGCCACCCCGGCGGCAGGGGGATTGGGTGAGCAGTTCTTC.

J is TRBJ2-4 and V is TRBV18, with D possibly being TRBD2 (7 bases). V was clipped by 0 bases and J by 6 bases, with 15 bases between them. This CDR3 contains 16 residues. Germline assignment: CDR1 KGHSH and CDR2 LQKENI. The chain's CDR3 is CASSPPGGHSGNIQYF. The CDR3 region has the DNA TGTGCCAGCTCACCACCGGGGGGGCATTCCGGAAACATTCAGTACTTC. The full variable domain, rest sourced from reference TRBV18 and TRBJ2-4, is NAGVMQNPRHLVRRRGQEARLRCSPMKGHSHVYWYRQLPEEGLKFMVYLQKENIIDESGMPKERFSAEFPKEGPSILRIQQVVRGDSAAYFCASSPPGGHSGNIQYFGAGTRLSVL.

The gene calls are TRBV5-4 and TRBJ2-3, with 8 positions matching TRBD1. V was clipped by 0 bases and J by 2 bases; unmatched bases: 8. This CDR3 is built from 17 residues. CDR1 is SGHNT, CDR2 YYREEE, per germline (reference sequence). CDR3 sequence reads: CASSLGGQGGTTDTQYF. The CDR3 DNA is TGTGCCAGCAGCTTGGGTGGACAGGGTGGAACCACAGATACGCAGTATTTT.

In its sample, this clone was seen once. The rearrangement links TRBV5-5 to TRBJ2-7; 8 nucleotides align to TRBD2. Germline V gene data show CDR1 as SGHKS and CDR2 as YYEKEE (reference sequence). The CDR3 has 13 amino acids. J gave up 3 bases and V 4 bases, and 3 bases lay outside the gene matches. CDR3 in DNA: TGTGCCAGCAGCATAACTAGCGGCTACGAGCAGTACTTC. Translating it yields CASSITSGYEQYF. The variable domain in full, with the rest retrieved from reference TRBV5-5 and TRBJ2-7, is DAGVTQSPTHLIKTRGQQVTLRCSPISGHKSVSWYQQVLGQGPQFIFQYYEKEERGRGNFPDRFSARQFPNYSSELNVNALLLGDSALYLCASSITSGYEQYFGPGTRLTVT.

The rearrangement uses TRBV6-5 and TRBJ1-2, with TRBD1 identical over 8 bases. The CDR3 covers 13 residues. Unmatched junction bases numbered 6, after V lost 4 bases and J lost 8 bases. The V gene's germline CDR1 is MNHEY and CDR2 SVGAGI. This CDR3 reads CASSSQGARGYTF. The DNA of the CDR3 is TGTGCCAGCAGTTCCCAGGGGGCGCGGGGCTACACCTTC.